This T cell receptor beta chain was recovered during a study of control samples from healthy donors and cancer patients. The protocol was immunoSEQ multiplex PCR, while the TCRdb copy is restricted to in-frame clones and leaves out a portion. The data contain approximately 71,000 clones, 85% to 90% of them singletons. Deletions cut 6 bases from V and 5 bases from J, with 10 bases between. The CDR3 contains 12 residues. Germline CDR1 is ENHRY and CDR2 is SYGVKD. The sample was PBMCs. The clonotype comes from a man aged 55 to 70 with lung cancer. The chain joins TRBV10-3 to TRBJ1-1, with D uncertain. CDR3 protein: CAIRDGGTEAFF. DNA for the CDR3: TGTGCCATCAGGGACGGTGGGACTGAAGCTTTCTTT.